Listed below are T cell receptor beta chains from one sample, sequenced in a study of T cell repertoires in cytomegalovirus infection. No cognate antigen is known for these TCRs. TCRdb itself ran the reads through MiXCR, one entry per CDR3 protein. This sample yields roughly 990,000 distinct CDR3 sequences, of which around 30% are seen a single time; about 14% belongs to the top ten. The source was cultured CD8+ T cells from PBMCs, collected from culture after CMV antigen stimulation. The receptors derive from a human donor in good health (CMV status not recorded). Some clones in this sample may be carry-over from other donors' samples. The CDR3 runs from the conserved cysteine through the conserved F or W. Each record gives: J gene, V gene, clone size, D gene, CDR3 DNA, CDR3 protein. A D gene is named only where the DNA matches it firmly. Clone size is not always given. Where it is, it says once, few, many or a class for expanded clones.

J gene: TRBJ2-5
V gene: TRBV7-8
clone size: many
D gene: TRBD2
CDR3 DNA: TGTGCCAGCAGATATGAGCGGGGGGCAGAGACCCAGTACTTC
CDR3 protein: CASRYERGAETQYF

J gene: TRBJ1-1
V gene: TRBV4-1
clone size: -
D gene: TRBD1
CDR3 DNA: TGCGCCAGCAGCCACCCAGACAGGGGCACTGAAGCTTTCTTT
CDR3 protein: CASSHPDRGTEAFF

J gene: TRBJ2-1
V gene: TRBV27
clone size: -
D gene: TRBD2
CDR3 DNA: TGTGCCAGCAGCCCAAATGGGGGGGGAATAAACAATGAGCAGTTCTTC
CDR3 protein: CASSPNGGGINNEQFF

J gene: TRBJ2-3
V gene: TRBV6-5
clone size: -
D gene: -
CDR3 DNA: TGTGCCAGCAGTACCAGGGGTACTAGCACAGATACGCAGTATTTT
CDR3 protein: CASSTRGTSTDTQYF

J gene: TRBJ1-4
V gene: TRBV13
clone size: -
D gene: -
CDR3 DNA: TGTGCCAGCAGCTTGGCGACAGGCTCGGAAAAACTGTTTTTT
CDR3 protein: CASSLATGSEKLFF

J gene: TRBJ2-1
V gene: TRBV7-9
clone size: few
D gene: -
CDR3 DNA: TGTGCCAGCAGCCTAGGTGGTAACCAGAATGAGCAGTTCTTC
CDR3 protein: CASSLGGNQNEQFF

J gene: TRBJ1-2
V gene: TRBV4-1
clone size: -
D gene: -
CDR3 DNA: TGCGCCAGCAGCCAAGGTCCGCGGCCAACTTTAAACTATGGCTACACCTTC
CDR3 protein: CASSQGPRPTLNYGYTF

J gene: TRBJ1-6
V gene: TRBV7-6
clone size: -
D gene: TRBD1
CDR3 DNA: TGTGCCAGCAGCCAAGCTGGACAGGCGAATTCACCCCTCCACTTT
CDR3 protein: CASSQAGQANSPLHF

J gene: TRBJ2-1
V gene: TRBV28
clone size: -
D gene: -
CDR3 DNA: TGTGCCAGCCAAAGGCCGAGTTATAGCTCCTACAATGAGCAGTTCTTC
CDR3 protein: CASQRPSYSSYNEQFF

J gene: TRBJ2-1
V gene: TRBV6-6
clone size: -
D gene: -
CDR3 DNA: TGTGCCAGCAGGTGGGGCAGGGGCAATGAGCAGTTCTTC
CDR3 protein: CASRWGRGNEQFF

J gene: TRBJ1-1
V gene: TRBV2
clone size: -
D gene: -
CDR3 DNA: TGTGCCACCCTTGGGGGAACTGAAGCTTTCTTT
CDR3 protein: CATLGGTEAFF

J gene: TRBJ2-5
V gene: TRBV7-9
clone size: few
D gene: TRBD1
CDR3 DNA: TGTGCCAGCAGCTTAGGGGGACAGACAGAGACCCAGTACTTC
CDR3 protein: CASSLGGQTETQYF

J gene: TRBJ1-5
V gene: TRBV6-2/TRBV6-3
clone size: -
D gene: TRBD1
CDR3 DNA: TGTGCCAGCAGTTACTCCTACAGGGGGTTTAATCAGCCCCAGCATTTT
CDR3 protein: CASSYSYRGFNQPQHF

J gene: TRBJ1-6
V gene: TRBV6-6
clone size: many
D gene: TRBD1
CDR3 DNA: TGTGCCAGCAGTCGGGACAGGGGGCTTAGGAATTCACCCCTCCACTTT
CDR3 protein: CASSRDRGLRNSPLHF

J gene: TRBJ1-1
V gene: TRBV6-6
clone size: once
D gene: -
CDR3 DNA: TGTGCCAGCAGTTACTCGATAAGAGGTATGAACACTGAAGCTTTCTTT
CDR3 protein: CASSYSIRGMNTEAFF

J gene: TRBJ1-1
V gene: TRBV27
clone size: few
D gene: -
CDR3 DNA: TGTGCCAGCAGTTTTTTGCCAGGGCTGAACACTGAAGCTTTCTTT
CDR3 protein: CASSFLPGLNTEAFF

J gene: TRBJ1-6
V gene: TRBV7-2
clone size: many
D gene: -
CDR3 DNA: TGTGCCAGCAGCTTAGGGGCACCCCTCCACTTT
CDR3 protein: CASSLGAPLHF

J gene: TRBJ1-1
V gene: TRBV9
clone size: few
D gene: -
CDR3 DNA: TGTGCCAGCAGCCGAGGGGCGCAAGCTAACACTGAAGCTTTCTTT
CDR3 protein: CASSRGAQANTEAFF

J gene: TRBJ2-2
V gene: TRBV6-2/TRBV6-3
clone size: -
D gene: -
CDR3 DNA: TGTGCCAGCAGTTACCTCCCCCCGCTCTTTACAAACACCGGGGAGCTGTTTTTT
CDR3 protein: CASSYLPPLFTNTGELFF

J gene: TRBJ1-1
V gene: TRBV25-1
clone size: few
D gene: -
CDR3 DNA: TGTGCCAGCAGTGAATTCGTCAGCCCAGGGTCTGAAGCTTTCTTT
CDR3 protein: CASSEFVSPGSEAFF

J gene: TRBJ2-5
V gene: TRBV12-3/TRBV12-4
clone size: few
D gene: TRBD1
CDR3 DNA: TGTGCCAGCAGTGCCGGGACAGTAGGAAAAGAGACCCAGTACTTC
CDR3 protein: CASSAGTVGKETQYF

J gene: TRBJ2-2
V gene: TRBV5-1
clone size: few
D gene: -
CDR3 DNA: TGCGCCAGCAGCTGGGAAACCGGGGAGCTGTTTTTT
CDR3 protein: CASSWETGELFF

J gene: TRBJ1-1
V gene: TRBV4-1
clone size: -
D gene: -
CDR3 DNA: TGCGCCAGCAGCCAAGCCGGGGAGGTAAACACTGAAGCTTTCTTT
CDR3 protein: CASSQAGEVNTEAFF

J gene: TRBJ1-1
V gene: TRBV7-6
clone size: many
D gene: -
CDR3 DNA: TGTGCCAGCAGCTTAGGCGGGGGCAGGCTGGGCACTGAAGCTTTCTTT
CDR3 protein: CASSLGGGRLGTEAFF

J gene: TRBJ2-5
V gene: TRBV5-4
clone size: many
D gene: TRBD2
CDR3 DNA: TGTGCCAGCATGCGGGGGGGCGGGGAGACCCAGTACTTC
CDR3 protein: CASMRGGGETQYF

J gene: TRBJ2-5
V gene: TRBV5-5
clone size: few
D gene: -
CDR3 DNA: TGTGCCAGCAGCGTTACGGGGGACCTCCAAGAGACCCAGTACTTC
CDR3 protein: CASSVTGDLQETQYF

J gene: TRBJ2-1
V gene: TRBV7-9
clone size: -
D gene: TRBD2
CDR3 DNA: TGTGCCAGCAGCTTAGCCCCAGCGGGGGGTAGGTACAATGAGCAGTTCTTC
CDR3 protein: CASSLAPAGGRYNEQFF

J gene: TRBJ1-2
V gene: TRBV7-9
clone size: -
D gene: -
CDR3 DNA: TGTGCCAGCAGCTCGCCCCCCCAGGGGTCTAACTATGGCTACACCTTC
CDR3 protein: CASSSPPQGSNYGYTF

J gene: TRBJ1-2
V gene: TRBV12-3/TRBV12-4
clone size: few
D gene: -
CDR3 DNA: TGTGCCAGCAGTTTAAATAGTTGGGGCAGTAACTATGGCTACACCTTC
CDR3 protein: CASSLNSWGSNYGYTF

J gene: TRBJ2-6
V gene: TRBV6-6
clone size: -
D gene: -
CDR3 DNA: TGTGCCAGCATTGCTAGTGGGGCCAACGTCCTGACTTTC
CDR3 protein: CASIASGANVLTF

J gene: TRBJ2-6
V gene: TRBV20-1
clone size: -
D gene: -
CDR3 DNA: TGCAGTGGGTCCGGCTCTGGGGCCAACGTCCTGACTTTC
CDR3 protein: CSGSGSGANVLTF

J gene: TRBJ1-1
V gene: TRBV27
clone size: -
D gene: -
CDR3 DNA: TGTGCCAGCAGTACCTACCGAACCCCCTCTGAAGCTTTCTTT
CDR3 protein: CASSTYRTPSEAFF

J gene: TRBJ1-1
V gene: TRBV15
clone size: -
D gene: TRBD1
CDR3 DNA: TGTGCCACCAGCAGGACAGGGATGAACACTGAAGCTTTCTTT
CDR3 protein: CATSRTGMNTEAFF

J gene: TRBJ2-7
V gene: TRBV7-9
clone size: -
D gene: TRBD1
CDR3 DNA: TGTGTCAGCAGCACAACCCTGGGACAGGGGCTCTACGAGCAGTACTTC
CDR3 protein: CVSSTTLGQGLYEQYF

J gene: TRBJ1-1
V gene: TRBV6-2/TRBV6-3
clone size: few
D gene: TRBD1
CDR3 DNA: TGTGCCAGCTGGGACAGGGACAGGGGCTTGGGCACTGAAGCTTTCTTT
CDR3 protein: CASWDRDRGLGTEAFF

J gene: TRBJ2-3
V gene: TRBV27
clone size: -
D gene: -
CDR3 DNA: TGTGCCAGCAGTTTCCAGCGGCCAGATACGCAGTATTTT
CDR3 protein: CASSFQRPDTQYF

J gene: TRBJ2-7
V gene: TRBV7-6
clone size: many
D gene: TRBD2
CDR3 DNA: TGTGCCAGCAGCTTGACTAGCGGGGGTTACGAGCAGTACTTC
CDR3 protein: CASSLTSGGYEQYF

J gene: TRBJ2-7
V gene: TRBV27
clone size: few
D gene: TRBD2
CDR3 DNA: TGTGCCAGCAGTGAGGGAGGGGAGCAGTACTTC
CDR3 protein: CASSEGGEQYF

J gene: TRBJ2-1
V gene: TRBV9
clone size: -
D gene: TRBD2
CDR3 DNA: TGTGCCAGCAGCTCAGGGGTAGCGGGGGGGTTCTACAATGAGCAGTTCTTC
CDR3 protein: CASSSGVAGGFYNEQFF

J gene: TRBJ2-7
V gene: TRBV20-1
clone size: -
D gene: TRBD2
CDR3 DNA: TGCAGTGCTAGAGGCGGCGGGGGGGCGGAAATCACCGGTTTCTACGAGCAGTACTTC
CDR3 protein: CSARGGGGAEITGFYEQYF

J gene: TRBJ1-1
V gene: TRBV11-3
clone size: few
D gene: -
CDR3 DNA: TGTGCCAGCAGCAACGGGGGCCCGGAGGGAGCTTTCTTT
CDR3 protein: CASSNGGPEGAFF

J gene: TRBJ1-5
V gene: TRBV7-8
clone size: many
D gene: -
CDR3 DNA: TGTGCCAGTACCGTTCAAAGCAATCAGCCCCAGCATTTT
CDR3 protein: CASTVQSNQPQHF

J gene: TRBJ2-2
V gene: TRBV7-8
clone size: -
D gene: TRBD2
CDR3 DNA: TGTGCCAGCAGCCCCAAGACTGCGGGGGGGCGTGCCGGGGAGCTGTTTTTT
CDR3 protein: CASSPKTAGGRAGELFF

J gene: TRBJ2-3
V gene: TRBV6-2/TRBV6-3
clone size: -
D gene: -
CDR3 DNA: TGTGCCAGCAGTTACCCAGGGCGCCCAAGCACAGATACGCAGTATTTT
CDR3 protein: CASSYPGRPSTDTQYF

J gene: TRBJ2-2
V gene: TRBV2
clone size: -
D gene: TRBD1
CDR3 DNA: TGTGCCAGCAGAGACTCCGGGACAGGGAATTACACCGGGGAGCTGTTTTTT
CDR3 protein: CASRDSGTGNYTGELFF

J gene: TRBJ2-7
V gene: TRBV5-1
clone size: few
D gene: TRBD1
CDR3 DNA: TGCGCCAGCAGCCAACCAGGGGGCTCCCCCTACGAGCAGTACTTC
CDR3 protein: CASSQPGGSPYEQYF